This T cell receptor beta chain was captured by sequencing in a study of T cell responses to AZD1222 COVID-19 vaccine. TCRdb's copy holds only in-frame clones and misses some; the assay was immunoSEQ multiplex PCR. Among 95,000 to 150,000 clones listed, just over 85% were seen once. Germline-derived CDR1 and CDR2 are SGHTA and FQGNSA. Trimming shortened V by 2 bases and J by 3 bases, and 11 bases separated the two germline ends. The CDR3 loop spans 14 amino acids. This TCR was recovered from an adult in good health. The V and J genes are TRBV7-2 and TRBJ2-7, with D possibly TRBD2 on 5 matching bases. Sequenced material: peripheral blood, taken on day 0 of AZD1222 vaccination. The CDR3 DNA reads TGTGCCAGCAGCTTAATGTGGGAGCACTACGAGCAGTACTTC. This sequence encodes CASSLMWEHYEQYF. Using reference TRBV7-2 and TRBJ2-7 for the parts outside the CDR3, the full variable domain is GAGVSQSPSNKVTEKGKDVELRCDPISGHTALYWYRQSLGQGLEFLIYFQGNSAPDKSGLPSDRFSAERTGGSVSTLTIQRTQQEDSAVYLCASSLMWEHYEQYFGPGTRLTVT.